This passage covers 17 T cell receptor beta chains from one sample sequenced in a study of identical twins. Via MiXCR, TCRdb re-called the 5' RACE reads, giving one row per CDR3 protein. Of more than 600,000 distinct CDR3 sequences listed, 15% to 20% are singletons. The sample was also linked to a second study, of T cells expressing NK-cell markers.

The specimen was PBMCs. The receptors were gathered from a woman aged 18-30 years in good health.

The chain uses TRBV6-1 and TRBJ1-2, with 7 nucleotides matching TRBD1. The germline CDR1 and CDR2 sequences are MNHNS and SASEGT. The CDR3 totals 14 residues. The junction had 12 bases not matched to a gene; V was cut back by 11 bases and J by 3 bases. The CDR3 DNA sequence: TGTGCCGCAAACCCAGGGGGAAGGGACTATGGCTACACCTTC. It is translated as CAANPGGRDYGYTF.

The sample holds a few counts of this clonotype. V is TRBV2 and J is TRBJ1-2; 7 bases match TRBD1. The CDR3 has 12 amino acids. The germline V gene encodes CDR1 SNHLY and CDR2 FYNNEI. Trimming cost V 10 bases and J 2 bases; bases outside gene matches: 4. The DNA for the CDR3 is TGTGCCACCGACAGGGACAACTATGGCTACACCTTC. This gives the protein CATDRDNYGYTF.

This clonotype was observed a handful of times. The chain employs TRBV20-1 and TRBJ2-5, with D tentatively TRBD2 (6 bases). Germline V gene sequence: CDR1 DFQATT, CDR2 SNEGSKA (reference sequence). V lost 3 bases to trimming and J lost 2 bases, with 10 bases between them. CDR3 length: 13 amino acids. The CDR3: CSASGSTQETQYF. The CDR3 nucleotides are TGCAGTGCTAGCGGGAGTACTCAAGAGACCCAGTACTTC.

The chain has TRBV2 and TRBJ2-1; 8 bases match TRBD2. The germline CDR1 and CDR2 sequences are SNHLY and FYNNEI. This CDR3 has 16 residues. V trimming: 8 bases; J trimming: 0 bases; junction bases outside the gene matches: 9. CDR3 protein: CASGRLALSSYNEQFF. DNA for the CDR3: TGTGCCAGCGGCAGACTAGCGTTGAGCTCCTACAATGAGCAGTTCTTC.

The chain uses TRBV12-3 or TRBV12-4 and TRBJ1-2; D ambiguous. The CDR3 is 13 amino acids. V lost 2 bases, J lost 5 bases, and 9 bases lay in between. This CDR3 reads CASSLMQRYGYTF. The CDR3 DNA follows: TGTGCCAGCAGTTTAATGCAGAGATATGGCTACACCTTC.

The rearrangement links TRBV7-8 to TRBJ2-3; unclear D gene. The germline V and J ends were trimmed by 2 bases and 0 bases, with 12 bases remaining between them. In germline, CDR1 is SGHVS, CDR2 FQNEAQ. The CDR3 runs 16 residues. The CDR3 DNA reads TGTGCCAGCAGCTTATTTCAGAGTGGTAGCACAGATACGCAGTATTTT. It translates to CASSLFQSGSTDTQYF.

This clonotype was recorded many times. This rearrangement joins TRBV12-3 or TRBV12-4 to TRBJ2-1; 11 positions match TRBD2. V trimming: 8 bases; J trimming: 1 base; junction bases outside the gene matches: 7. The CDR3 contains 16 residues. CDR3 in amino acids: CASSLLAGGSYNEQFF. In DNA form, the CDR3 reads TGTGCCAGCTCACTTCTAGCGGGGGGATCCTACAATGAGCAGTTCTTC.

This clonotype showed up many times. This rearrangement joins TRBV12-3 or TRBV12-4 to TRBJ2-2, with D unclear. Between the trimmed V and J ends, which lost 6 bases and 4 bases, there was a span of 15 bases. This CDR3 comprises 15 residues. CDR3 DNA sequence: TGTGCCAGCAGAAGGGCCAGCGTGGGCACCGGGGAGCTGTTTTTT. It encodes CASRRASVGTGELFF.

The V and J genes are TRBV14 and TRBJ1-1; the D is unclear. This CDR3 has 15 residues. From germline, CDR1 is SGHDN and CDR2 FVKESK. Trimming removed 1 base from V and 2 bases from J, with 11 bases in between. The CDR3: CASSQVGTANTEAFF. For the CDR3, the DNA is TGTGCCAGCAGCCAAGTAGGAACAGCAAACACTGAAGCTTTCTTT.

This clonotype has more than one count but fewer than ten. In DNA, the CDR3 is TGCAGTGCGGGGCGGGACATAGTTCTCAATGAGCAGTTCTTC. It specifies CSAGRDIVLNEQFF. This chain links TRBV20-1 with TRBJ2-1; D possibly matches TRBD1 or TRBD2 (6 bases each). Germline values: CDR1 DFQATT, CDR2 SNEGSKA (reference sequence). This CDR3 is built from 14 residues. The V end was cut by 6 bases, the J end by 6 bases, with 18 bases between.

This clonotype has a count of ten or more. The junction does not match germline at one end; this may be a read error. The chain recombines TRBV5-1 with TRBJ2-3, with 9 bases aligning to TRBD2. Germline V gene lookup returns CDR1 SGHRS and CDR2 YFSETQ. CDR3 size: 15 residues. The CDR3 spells CASSLAGASTDTQYF. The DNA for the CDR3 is TGTGCCAGCAGCTTAGCGGGGGCTAGCACAGATACGCAGTATTTT.

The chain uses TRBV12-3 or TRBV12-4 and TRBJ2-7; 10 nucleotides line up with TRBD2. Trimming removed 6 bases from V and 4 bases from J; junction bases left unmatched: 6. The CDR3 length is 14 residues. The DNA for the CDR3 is TGTGCCAGCAGGCCAACTAGCGGGGAGTACGAGCAGTACTTC. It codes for CASRPTSGEYEQYF.

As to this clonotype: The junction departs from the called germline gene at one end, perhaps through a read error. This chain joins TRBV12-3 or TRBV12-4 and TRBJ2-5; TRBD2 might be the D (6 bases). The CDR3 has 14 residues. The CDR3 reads CASRRRGSQETRYF. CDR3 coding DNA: TGTGCCAGCAGAAGGAGGGGCAGCCAAGAGACCCGGTACTTC.

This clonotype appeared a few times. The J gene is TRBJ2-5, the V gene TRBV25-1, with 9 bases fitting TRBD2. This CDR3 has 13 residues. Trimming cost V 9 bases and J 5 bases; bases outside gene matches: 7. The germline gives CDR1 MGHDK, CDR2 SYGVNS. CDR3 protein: CASNRAGGETQYF. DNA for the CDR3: TGTGCCAGTAACAGGGCGGGAGGGGAGACCCAGTACTTC.

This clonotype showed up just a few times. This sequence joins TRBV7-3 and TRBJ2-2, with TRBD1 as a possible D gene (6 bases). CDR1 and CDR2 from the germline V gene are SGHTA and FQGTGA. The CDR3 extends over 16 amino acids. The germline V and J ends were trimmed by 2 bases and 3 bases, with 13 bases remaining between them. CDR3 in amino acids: CASSLPSPGDTGELFF. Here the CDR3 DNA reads TGTGCCAGCAGCTTACCGAGCCCAGGGGACACCGGGGAGCTGTTTTTT.

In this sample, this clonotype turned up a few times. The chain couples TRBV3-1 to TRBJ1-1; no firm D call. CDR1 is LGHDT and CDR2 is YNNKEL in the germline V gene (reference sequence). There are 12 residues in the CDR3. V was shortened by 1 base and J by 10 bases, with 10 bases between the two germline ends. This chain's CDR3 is CASSQVKGPAFF. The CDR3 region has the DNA TGTGCCAGCAGCCAAGTAAAGGGCCCAGCTTTCTTT.

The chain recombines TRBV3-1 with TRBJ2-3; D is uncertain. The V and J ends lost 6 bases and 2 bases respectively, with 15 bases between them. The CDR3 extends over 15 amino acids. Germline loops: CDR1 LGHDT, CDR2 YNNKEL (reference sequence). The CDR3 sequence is CASRNTAAFTDTQYF. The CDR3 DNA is TGTGCCAGCAGGAATACGGCAGCCTTCACAGATACGCAGTATTTT.